The sequence of this TCR beta chain was determined in a study of blood T cell repertoires in COVID-19. In the study overall: The United States, Italy and Spain were the sources of the acute and convalescent COVID-19 samples. PBMCs, B-cell-depleted T cells, or T cells were the source of the cDNA or gDNA that made up the material.

J was trimmed by 1 base and V by 5 bases; bases with no gene match: 2. There are 14 residues in the CDR3. Per the germline V gene, CDR1 is SGHVS and CDR2 is FNYEAQ. Original processing notes: It was from reference gene primer amplification that nucleated cell counts were estimated. Clones were read by immunoSEQ multiplex PCR, and TCRdb kept only the in-frame ones, dropping some. The DNA was the basis for D and trimming; V, J and clone size are from that table. The table lists 84,000 or so clones, approximately 90% of them singletons, with 5% to 6.5% in the top ten. The sequence was obtained from a man aged 60-69 years with acute or convalescent COVID-19. Sequencing was done on a sample of peripheral blood. The V and J genes are TRBV7-6 and TRBJ1-3; 7 bases fit TRBD1. CDR3 sequence: CASSHRGSGNTIYF. CDR3 in DNA: TGTGCCAGCAGCCACAGGGGTTCTGGAAACACCATATATTTT.